Presented here are 21 T cell receptor beta chains from one specimen sequenced in a study of OX40 agonist ivuxolimab in advanced cancers. TCRdb keeps only in-frame clones here, not all; method: immunoSEQ multiplex PCR. The repertoire has 9,500 to 10,000 clones, 60% to 70% of them found once; the top ten carry 20% to 30%. Sequencing used CD4+ or CD8+ T cells sorted from blood, obtained in a trial of the OX40 agonist ivuxolimab. These receptors originate from an adult with an advanced solid tumor such as melanoma, head and neck, liver or kidney cancer.

The rearrangement uses TRBV11-2 and TRBJ2-5, with 9 nucleotides matching TRBD1. The V segment lost 0 bases and the J segment 4 bases; nucleotides outside the gene matches: 6. The germline V gene has CDR1 SGHAT and CDR2 FQNNGV. This CDR3 is 16 amino acids long. The CDR3 protein is CASSLEQGARVETQYF. As DNA, the CDR3 is TGTGCCAGCAGCTTAGAACAGGGGGCTCGGGTAGAGACCCAGTACTTC. Full variable domain (rest looked up from reference TRBV11-2 and TRBJ2-5): EAGVAQSPRYKIIEKRQSVAFWCNPISGHATLYWYQQILGQGPKLLIQFQNNGVVDDSQLPKDRFSAERLKGVDSTLKIQPAKLEDSAVYLCASSLEQGARVETQYFGPGTRLLVL.

The chain recombines TRBV7-2 with TRBJ2-3; 8 nucleotides agree with TRBD1. This CDR3 contains 15 residues. Per the germline V gene, CDR1 is SGHTA and CDR2 is FQGNSA. V lost 5 bases and J lost 4; bases outside the gene matches: 8. As DNA, the CDR3 is TGTGCCAGCAGCGGGTCAGGGGGCGCCGCAGATACGCAGTATTTT. Translation: CASSGSGGAADTQYF.

V is TRBV28 and J is TRBJ2-7, with 8 positions matching TRBD2. V shed 6 bases, J shed 2 bases, and the junction held 3 bases outside the gene matches. The CDR3 runs to 13 residues. CDR1 and CDR2 (germline): MDHEN, SYDVKM. The CDR3 DNA sequence: TGTGCCAGCAGCCCGGGGGGGACCTACGAGCAGTACTTC. It is translated as CASSPGGTYEQYF.

The V and J genes are TRBV27 and TRBJ2-1; TRBD2 aligns across 10 bases. The CDR3 loop spans 14 amino acids. The J segment lost 2 bases and the V segment lost 8 bases, leaving 3 bases of the junction unmatched. Germline V gene lookup returns CDR1 MNHEY and CDR2 SMNVEV (reference sequence). CDR3: CASGTSGAYNEQFF. The CDR3 region has the DNA TGTGCCAGCGGAACTAGCGGGGCCTACAATGAGCAGTTCTTC.

This clone came up a few times. This chain joins TRBV29-1 and TRBJ2-2; perhaps D is TRBD1 or TRBD2 (6 bases each). This CDR3 contains 13 residues. The V gene's germline CDR1 is SQVTM and CDR2 ANQGSEA. V lost 6 bases, J lost 1 base, and 9 bases lay in between. CDR3 DNA: TGCAGCGTGGAGGGGGAGAACACCGGGGAGCTGTTTTTT. Protein sequence: CSVEGENTGELFF.

Comment on this clone: The sample carries other DNA sequences with the same CDR3. CDR3: CASSLYGSGSESSGNTIYF. DNA of the CDR3: TGTGCCAGCAGTTTATACGGGTCTGGCAGTGAGAGCTCTGGAAACACCATATATTTT. The chain recombines TRBV28 with TRBJ1-3; no clear D gene. V was trimmed by 1 base and J by 0 bases, leaving 19 bases between them. The CDR3 runs 19 residues. Germline CDR1 reads MDHEN; CDR2 reads SYDVKM.

The V gene is TRBV6-4, the J gene TRBJ1-6, with unresolved D. The CDR3 runs to 12 residues. V lost 7 bases to trimming and J lost 9 bases, with 10 bases between them. Germline CDR1 MRHNA, CDR2 SNTAGT. CDR3 coding DNA: TGTGCCAGCATCGATACGAGTTCACCCCTCCACTTT. It encodes CASIDTSSPLHF.

The chain uses TRBV9 and TRBJ1-5, with D possibly matching TRBD1 (5 bases). With 7 bases removed from V and 3 bases from J, the gap between germline ends came to 11 bases. The CDR3 is 13 residues long. CDR1 and CDR2 (germline): SGDLS, YYNGEE. CDR3 nucleotide sequence: TGTGCCAGCGGGGACGGAATCAATCAGCCCCAGCATTTT. This sequence encodes CASGDGINQPQHF.

In DNA, the CDR3 is TGTGCCAGCAGTTTAGACTGGGACCAAGAGACCCAGTACTTC. Its protein product is CASSLDWDQETQYF. The rearrangement uses TRBV27 and TRBJ2-5; D is unresolved. The CDR3 contains 14 residues. Trimming cost V 2 bases and J 0 bases, with 7 bases left between them. Germline CDR1 and CDR2: MNHEY and SMNVEV (reference sequence).

This clone has just one count. The chain is built from TRBV27 and TRBJ2-3; perhaps D is TRBD1 or TRBD2 (6 bases each). V was pared by 9 bases and J by 3 bases, with 10 bases between. The CDR3 spans 12 residues. Per germline, CDR1 MNHEY and CDR2 SMNVEV (reference sequence). This CDR3 reads CASTGRTDTQYF. Here the CDR3 DNA reads TGTGCCAGTACAGGGAGGACAGATACGCAGTATTTT.

J is TRBJ2-7 and V is TRBV5-1; the match to TRBD1 covers 10 bases. Germline V gene sequence: CDR1 SGHRS, CDR2 YFSETQ. This CDR3 comprises 16 residues. Trimming at V came to 0 bases and at J to 3 bases, leaving 6 bases not matched to a gene. This CDR3 reads CASSLAPGQGNYEQYF. DNA for the CDR3: TGCGCCAGCAGCTTGGCCCCGGGACAGGGGAACTACGAGCAGTACTTC.

This rearrangement joins TRBV29-1 to TRBJ1-2, with 7 bases that match TRBD1. Germline CDR1 reads SQVTM; CDR2 reads ANQGSEA. With 5 bases clipped from V and 4 bases from J, the junction kept 13 bases outside the gene matches. The CDR3 sequence is 15 residues long. The DNA of the CDR3 is TGCAGCGTTCACGAGGGGGCAAAAAGGAGCTATGGCTACACCTTC. This gives the protein CSVHEGAKRSYGYTF.

V usage is TRBV12-5 and J usage is TRBJ2-7; no clear D. Trimming left V 1 base short and J 4 bases short, with 2 bases between. Germline V lookup: CDR1 LGHNT, CDR2 FRNRAP. This CDR3 region has 11 residues. CDR3 region: CASGLGYEQYF. CDR3 DNA: TGTGCTAGTGGTTTGGGGTACGAGCAGTACTTC.

The V gene is TRBV2, the J gene TRBJ2-1; D may be TRBD2 (6 bases). The CDR3 loop spans 14 amino acids. V lost 10 bases to trimming and J lost 3 bases, with 16 bases between them. CDR1 and CDR2 from the germline V gene are SNHLY and FYNNEI. In DNA, the CDR3 is TGTGCCATTCCCGGGACTTCTTTCTACAATGAGCAGTTCTTC. Its protein is CAIPGTSFYNEQFF. Combining the CDR3 with reference TRBV2 and TRBJ2-1 gives the whole variable domain EPEVTQTPSHQVTQMGQEVILRCVPISNHLYFYWYRQILGQKVEFLVSFYNNEISEKSEIFDDQFSVERPDGSNFTLKIRSTKLEDSAMYFCAIPGTSFYNEQFFGPGTRLTVL.

This clone showed up just a few times. This sequence joins TRBV2 and TRBJ1-1; the match to TRBD1 covers 7 bases. V was pared by 3 bases and J by 1 base, with 17 bases of the junction left unmatched. Germline lookup yields CDR1 SNHLY and CDR2 FYNNEI. This CDR3 has 19 residues. CDR3 sequence reads: CASSDGPTGLPTPNTEAFF. For the CDR3, the DNA is TGTGCCAGCAGTGATGGCCCGACAGGGCTCCCAACACCGAACACTGAAGCTTTCTTT.

V gene TRBV6-4 combines with J gene TRBJ2-6; tentative D call: TRBD1 (5 bases). The germline gives CDR1 MRHNA, CDR2 SNTAGT. The length of the CDR3 is 15 residues. Trimming removed 4 bases from V and 0 bases from J, with 7 bases in between. Written as DNA, the CDR3 is TGTGCCAGCAGTGCTGACAGCTCTGGGGCCAACGTCCTGACTTTC. Translated: CASSADSSGANVLTF.

This clone has just one count. The rearrangement joins TRBV7-6 to TRBJ2-7; TRBD2 might be the D (6 bases). Deletions cut 5 bases from V and 3 bases from J, with 20 bases between. Germline assignment: CDR1 SGHVS and CDR2 FNYEAQ. The CDR3 consists of 16 residues. DNA for the CDR3: TGTGCCAGCAGCCCCGTGGGGCGGGGCCTTCTCTACGAGCAGTACTTC. Protein product: CASSPVGRGLLYEQYF.

The chain recombines TRBV29-1 with TRBJ2-7, with 11 nucleotides matching TRBD2. Losses at the gene ends were 6 bases for V and 1 base for J; bases not matched to a gene: 5. The CDR3 runs 14 residues. Germline CDR1 and CDR2: SQVTM and ANQGSEA. In DNA, the CDR3 is TGCAGCGTAGAGACTAGCGGGACATCCTACGAGCAGTACTTC. This translates into CSVETSGTSYEQYF.

This rearrangement joins TRBV6-5 to TRBJ1-5; D perhaps matches TRBD1 (6 bases). The germline V gene has CDR1 MNHEY and CDR2 SVGAGI. Trimming stripped 6 bases from V and 5 bases from J, with 8 bases between. This CDR3 contains 12 residues. As DNA, the CDR3 is TGTGCCAGCAGCAACAGGGATCAGCCCCAGCATTTT. Its translation: CASSNRDQPQHF.

This clone was seen once. V and J are TRBV15 and TRBJ2-3, with 10 bases that match TRBD2. Unmatched junction bases numbered 6, after V lost 1 base and J lost 5 bases. CDR1 is LNHNV, CDR2 YYDKDF, per germline (reference sequence). CDR3 length: 16 amino acids. This CDR3 is CATSRVPSGGRDTQYF. The DNA of the CDR3 is TGTGCCACCAGCAGAGTCCCTAGCGGGGGCAGAGATACGCAGTATTTT.

The rearrangement uses TRBV19 and TRBJ2-3; 11 bases align to TRBD2. Looked up from germline, CDR1 is LNHDA and CDR2 is SQIVND (reference sequence). CDR3 length: 15 residues. The J segment lost 4 bases and the V segment lost 3 bases, leaving 3 bases of the junction unmatched. The CDR3 nucleotides read TGTGCCAGTAGTATGACTAGCGGGACTCCAGATACGCAGTATTTT. Translation: CASSMTSGTPDTQYF.